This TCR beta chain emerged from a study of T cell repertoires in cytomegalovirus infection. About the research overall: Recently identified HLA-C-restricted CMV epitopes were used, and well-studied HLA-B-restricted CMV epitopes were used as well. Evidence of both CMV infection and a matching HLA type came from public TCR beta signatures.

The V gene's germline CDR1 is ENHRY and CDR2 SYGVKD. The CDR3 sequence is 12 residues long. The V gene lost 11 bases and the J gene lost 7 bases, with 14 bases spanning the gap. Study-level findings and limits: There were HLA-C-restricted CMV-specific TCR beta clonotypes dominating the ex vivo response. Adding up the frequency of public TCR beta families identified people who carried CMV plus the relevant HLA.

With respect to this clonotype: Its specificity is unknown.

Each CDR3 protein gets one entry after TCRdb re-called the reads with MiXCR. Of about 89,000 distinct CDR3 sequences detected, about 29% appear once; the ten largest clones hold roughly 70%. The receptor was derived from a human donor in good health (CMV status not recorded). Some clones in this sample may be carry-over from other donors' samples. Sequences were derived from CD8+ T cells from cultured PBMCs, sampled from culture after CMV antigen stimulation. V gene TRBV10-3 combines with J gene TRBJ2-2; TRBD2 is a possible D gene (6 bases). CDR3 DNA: TGTGCCGCCCGTCAGGAGGGCGGGGAGCTGTTTTTT. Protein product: CAARQEGGELFF.